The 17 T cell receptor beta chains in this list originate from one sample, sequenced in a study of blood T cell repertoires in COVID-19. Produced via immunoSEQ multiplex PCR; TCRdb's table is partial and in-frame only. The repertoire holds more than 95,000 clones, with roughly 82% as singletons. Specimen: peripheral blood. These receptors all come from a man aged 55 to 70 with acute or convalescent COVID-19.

As DNA, the CDR3 is TGTGCCACAAGGGGGCAGGACAGAAGAGATCAAAGAGGCTACACCTTC. Its translation: CATRGQDRRDQRGYTF. The V gene is TRBV15, the J gene TRBJ1-2; 7 bases are shared with TRBD1. Germline V gives CDR1 LNHNV, CDR2 YYDKDF (reference sequence). The CDR3 contains 16 residues. With V trimmed by 9 bases and J by 8 bases, 21 bases remained unmatched.

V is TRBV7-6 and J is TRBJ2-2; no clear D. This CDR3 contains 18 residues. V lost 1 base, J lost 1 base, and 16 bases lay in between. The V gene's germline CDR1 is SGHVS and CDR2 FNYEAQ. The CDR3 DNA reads TGTGCCAGCAGCTTAGGAGGCAGCACCATAAGGAACACCGGGGAGCTGTTTTTT. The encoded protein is CASSLGGSTIRNTGELFF.

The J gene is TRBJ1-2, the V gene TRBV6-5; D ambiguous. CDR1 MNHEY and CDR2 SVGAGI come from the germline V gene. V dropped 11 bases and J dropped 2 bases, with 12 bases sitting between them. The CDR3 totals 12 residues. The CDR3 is CASSSENYGYTF. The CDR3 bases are TGTGCCTCGAGTTCTGAAAACTATGGCTACACCTTC.

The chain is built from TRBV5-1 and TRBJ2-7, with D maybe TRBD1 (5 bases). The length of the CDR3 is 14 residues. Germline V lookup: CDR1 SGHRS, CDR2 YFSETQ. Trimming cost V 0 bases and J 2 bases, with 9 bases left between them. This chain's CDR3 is CASSLVQGTYEQYF. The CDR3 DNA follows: TGCGCCAGCAGCTTGGTCCAGGGTACCTACGAGCAGTACTTC.

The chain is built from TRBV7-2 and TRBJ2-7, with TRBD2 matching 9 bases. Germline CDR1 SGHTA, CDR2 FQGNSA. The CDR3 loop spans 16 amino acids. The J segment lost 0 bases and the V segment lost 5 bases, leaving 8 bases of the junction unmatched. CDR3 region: CASSLLPSGASYEQYF. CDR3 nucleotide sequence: TGTGCCAGCAGCCTCCTCCCTAGCGGGGCCTCCTACGAGCAGTACTTC.

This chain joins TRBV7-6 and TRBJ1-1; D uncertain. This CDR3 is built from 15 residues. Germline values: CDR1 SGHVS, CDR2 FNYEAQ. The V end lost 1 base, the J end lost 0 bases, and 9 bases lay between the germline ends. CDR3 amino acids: CASSLDGGMNTEAFF. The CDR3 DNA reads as TGTGCCAGCAGCTTAGACGGCGGAATGAACACTGAAGCTTTCTTT.

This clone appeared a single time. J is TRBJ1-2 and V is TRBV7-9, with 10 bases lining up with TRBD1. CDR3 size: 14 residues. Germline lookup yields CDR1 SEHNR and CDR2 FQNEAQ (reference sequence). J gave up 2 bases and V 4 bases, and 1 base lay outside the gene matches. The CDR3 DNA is TGTGCCAGCAGCTCGGGACAGGGGAACTATGGCTACACCTTC. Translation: CASSSGQGNYGYTF.

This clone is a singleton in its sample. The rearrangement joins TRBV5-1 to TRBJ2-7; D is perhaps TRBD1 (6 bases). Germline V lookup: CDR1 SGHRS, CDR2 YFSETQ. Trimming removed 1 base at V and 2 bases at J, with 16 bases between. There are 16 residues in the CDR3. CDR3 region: CASSLNGQLSPYEQYF. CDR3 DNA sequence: TGCGCCAGCAGCTTGAACGGACAGCTAAGTCCCTACGAGCAGTACTTC.

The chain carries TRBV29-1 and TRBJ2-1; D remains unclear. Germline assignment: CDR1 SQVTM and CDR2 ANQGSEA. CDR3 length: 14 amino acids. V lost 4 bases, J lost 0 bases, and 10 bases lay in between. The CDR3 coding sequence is TGCAGCGTTGGGCGGTTGAGCTCCTACAATGAGCAGTTCTTC. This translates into CSVGRLSSYNEQFF.

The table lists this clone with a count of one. The CDR3 nucleotides are TGCGCCAGCAGCCATGCGACTGGGGAGACCCAGTACTTC. It encodes CASSHATGETQYF. V and J are TRBV4-3 and TRBJ2-5; no clear D gene. The V gene lost 3 bases and the J gene lost 5 bases, with 10 bases spanning the gap. Germline CDR1 and CDR2: LGHNA and YSLEER. The CDR3 runs 13 residues.

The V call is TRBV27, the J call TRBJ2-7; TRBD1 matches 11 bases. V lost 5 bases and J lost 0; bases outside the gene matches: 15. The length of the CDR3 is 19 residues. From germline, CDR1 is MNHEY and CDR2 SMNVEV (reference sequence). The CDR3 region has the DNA TGTGCCAGCAGTAAGCGCCCGGGACAGGGGGTCCCGAGCTCCTACGAGCAGTACTTC. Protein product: CASSKRPGQGVPSSYEQYF.

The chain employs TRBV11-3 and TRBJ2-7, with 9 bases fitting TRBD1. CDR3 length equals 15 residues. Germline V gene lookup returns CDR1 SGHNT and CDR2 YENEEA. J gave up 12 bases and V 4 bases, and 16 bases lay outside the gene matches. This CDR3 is CASSSGTGKGQSPYF. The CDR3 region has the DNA TGTGCCAGCAGCTCCGGGACAGGGAAGGGGCAGAGTCCGTACTTC.

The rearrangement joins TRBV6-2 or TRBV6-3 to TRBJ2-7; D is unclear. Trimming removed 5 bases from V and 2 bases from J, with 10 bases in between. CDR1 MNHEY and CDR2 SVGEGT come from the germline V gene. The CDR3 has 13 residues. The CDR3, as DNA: TGTGCCAGCAGTCAACTGTACGCCTACGAGCAGTACTTC. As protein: CASSQLYAYEQYF.

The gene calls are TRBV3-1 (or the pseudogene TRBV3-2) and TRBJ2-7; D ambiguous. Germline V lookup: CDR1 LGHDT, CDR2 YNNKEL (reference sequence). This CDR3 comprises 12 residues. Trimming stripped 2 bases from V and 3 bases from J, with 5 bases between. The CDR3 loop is CASSQLYYEQYF. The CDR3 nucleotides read TGTGCCAGCAGCCAACTATACTACGAGCAGTACTTC.

CDR3 DNA: TGTGCCAGCACCTATGGAGGGGGCGCGGGTCAGCCCCAGCATTTT. This translates into CASTYGGGAGQPQHF. The rearrangement links TRBV6-6 to TRBJ1-5; 7 bases match TRBD1. The CDR3 is 15 residues long. Germline CDR1 and CDR2: MNHNY and SVGAGI (reference sequence). Unmatched junction bases numbered 12, after V lost 7 bases and J lost 6 bases.

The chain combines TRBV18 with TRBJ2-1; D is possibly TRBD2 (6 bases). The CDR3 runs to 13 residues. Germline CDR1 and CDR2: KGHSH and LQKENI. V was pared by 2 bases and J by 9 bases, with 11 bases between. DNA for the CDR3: TGTGCCAGCTCACCAGACGGAGGGAGTGAGCAGTTCTTC. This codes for CASSPDGGSEQFF.

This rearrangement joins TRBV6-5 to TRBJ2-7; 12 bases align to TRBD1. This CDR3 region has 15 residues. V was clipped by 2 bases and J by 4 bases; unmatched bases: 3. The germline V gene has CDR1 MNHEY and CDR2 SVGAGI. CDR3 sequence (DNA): TGTGCCAGCAGTTACGCGGGACAGGGGGCATACGAGCAGTACTTC. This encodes CASSYAGQGAYEQYF.